Listed here are 8 T cell receptor beta chains from one sample, sequenced in a study of beta chain features in type 1 diabetes. Sequenced material consisted of expressed TCRB transcripts (all of the isolated RNA was reverse transcribed). Profiling relied on immunoSEQ multiplex PCR, and the TCRdb table lists in-frame clones only, not all of them. The table lists 330,000 or so clones, less than 20% of them singletons. The source material was naive CD4+ T cells from blood. The receptors originated from a young woman in good health.

This clone was counted between two and nine times. The chain carries TRBV19 and TRBJ1-5; 10 nucleotides align to TRBD1. Germline lookup yields CDR1 LNHDA and CDR2 SQIVND (reference sequence). This CDR3 has 18 residues. Losses at the gene ends were 6 bases for V and 0 bases for J; bases not matched to a gene: 11. CDR3 in DNA: TGTGCCAGTAGCGCGTCGGGGACAGGGGATAATAGCAATCAGCCCCAGCATTTT. Its translation is CASSASGTGDNSNQPQHF.

J is TRBJ2-5 and V is TRBV5-1; 9 positions agree with TRBD1. Germline V CDR1 and CDR2: SGHRS, YFSETQ. The trim removed 4 bases at V and 5 bases at J, leaving 6 bases unmatched. The CDR3 sequence is 14 residues long. In nucleotides, the CDR3 is TGCGCCAGCAGCAACAGGGGGCGCGGGGAGACCCAGTACTTC. Translation: CASSNRGRGETQYF.

The chain is built from TRBV7-2 and TRBJ2-3; 8 bases map to TRBD2. From germline, CDR1 is SGHTA and CDR2 FQGNSA. Germline trimming cut 1 base from V and 4 bases from J; bases unmatched to any gene: 4. This CDR3 spans 15 amino acids. The chain's CDR3 is CASSLVGSGADTQYF. The CDR3 nucleotides read TGTGCCAGCAGCTTAGTGGGTAGCGGGGCAGATACGCAGTATTTT.

J is TRBJ2-7 and V is TRBV7-9; TRBD1 is a possible D gene (6 bases). There are 17 residues in the CDR3. Germline CDR1 is SEHNR and CDR2 is FQNEAQ (reference sequence). The germline V and J ends were trimmed by 0 bases and 2 bases, with 17 bases remaining between them. DNA for the CDR3: TGTGCCAGCAGCTTAGCGGAAACAGGGTCTAAGGCCTACGAGCAGTACTTC. This translates into CASSLAETGSKAYEQYF.

The chain couples TRBV7-2 to TRBJ2-7; D is unclear. The V end lost 3 bases, the J end lost 0 bases, and 6 bases lay between the germline ends. CDR3 size: 13 residues. Germline V gene data show CDR1 as SGHTA and CDR2 as FQGNSA. CDR3 region: CASSFSASYEQYF. DNA for the CDR3: TGTGCCAGCAGCTTCAGTGCCTCCTACGAGCAGTACTTC.

The chain combines TRBV7-2 with TRBJ2-7; D call uncertain. Germline assignment: CDR1 SGHTA and CDR2 FQGNSA. Between the trimmed V and J ends, which lost 1 base and 7 bases, there was a span of 8 bases. This CDR3 is 12 amino acids long. The CDR3 region has the DNA TGTGCCAGCAGCTTAGATACGACAGAGCAGTACTTC. This sequence encodes CASSLDTTEQYF.

This clone was recorded a few times. This chain joins TRBV5-6 and TRBJ2-7; D gene uncertain. Germline V gene sequence: CDR1 SGHDT, CDR2 YYEEEE. V lost 1 base and J 6 bases, leaving 11 bases between the germline ends. This CDR3 spans 13 amino acids. In nucleotides, the CDR3 is TGTGCCAGCAGCTTGACGGTCCTTATCGAGCAGTACTTC. It codes for CASSLTVLIEQYF. The full variable domain, completed using reference TRBV5-6 and TRBJ2-7, is DAGVTQSPTHLIKTRGQQVTLRCSPKSGHDTVSWYQQALGQGPQFIFQYYEEEERQRGNFPDRFSGHQFPNYSSELNVNALLLGDSALYLCASSLTVLIEQYFGPGTRLTVT.

This clone was observed a handful of times. V is TRBV30 and J is TRBJ2-1; the match to TRBD1 covers 9 bases. Germline V lookup: CDR1 GTSNPN, CDR2 SVGIG (reference sequence). This CDR3 has 14 amino acids. J lost 2 bases, V lost 5 bases, and 4 bases had no gene match. CDR3 loop: CAWVRDRAYNEQFF. DNA for the CDR3: TGTGCCTGGGTCCGGGACAGGGCCTACAATGAGCAGTTCTTC. Based on the CDR3 plus reference TRBV30 and TRBJ2-1, the full variable domain is SQTIHQWPATLVQPVGSPLSLECTVEGTSNPNLYWYRQAAGRGLQLLFYSVGIGQISSEVPQNLSASRPQDRQFILSSKKLLLSDSGFYLCAWVRDRAYNEQFFGPGTRLTVL.